The 3 T cell receptor beta chains listed next were all sequenced from one sample in a study of cytotoxic CD8 clonotypes in ibrutinib-treated CLL. Sequencing was performed with immunoSEQ multiplex PCR; in TCRdb, only in-frame clones are kept and a portion is missing. The sample records around 26,000 clones, approximately 71% being singletons. Specimen: PBMCs, collected after 12 months of ibrutinib treatment. All receptors come from a human donor with chronic lymphocytic leukemia.

This chain's CDR3 is CASSQEAPPLAAQETQYF. The CDR3 DNA sequence: TGTGCCAGCAGCCAAGAAGCCCCGCCCCTAGCGGCCCAAGAGACCCAGTACTTC. The V and J genes are TRBV5-5 and TRBJ2-5; 7 bases are shared with TRBD2. This CDR3 is 18 amino acids long. Germline CDR1 reads SGHKS; CDR2 reads YYEKEE (reference sequence). The V segment lost 4 bases and the J segment 1 base; nucleotides outside the gene matches: 16.

This chain links TRBV18 with TRBJ2-7, with D perhaps TRBD1 (5 bases). The CDR3 has 15 residues. CDR1 is KGHSH and CDR2 is LQKENI in the germline V gene. V lost 3 bases and J lost 0, with 12 bases in between. The CDR3 is CASSPGPATSYEQYF. DNA for the CDR3: TGTGCCAGCTCACCGGGGCCAGCAACCTCCTACGAGCAGTACTTC.

This chain uses TRBV13 with TRBJ2-5, with D tentatively TRBD1 or TRBD2 (5 bases each). With 5 bases removed from V and 2 bases from J, the gap between germline ends came to 15 bases. The CDR3 covers 15 residues. Germline assignment: CDR1 PRHDT and CDR2 FYEKMQ (reference sequence). CDR3 amino acids: CASSATEWGQETQYF. CDR3 in DNA: TGTGCCAGCAGCGCAACAGAGTGGGGGCAAGAGACCCAGTACTTC.